These T cell receptor beta chains were read from a single sample in a study of control samples from healthy donors and cancer patients. The method was immunoSEQ multiplex PCR; TCRdb's version includes in-frame clones alone and lacks a portion of them. This repertoire shows just over 150,000 clones, over 90% found once; its top ten account for approximately 2.5%. The sample consisted of blood. Receptor source: a man in his fifties or sixties in good health. Both conserved end residues are part of each CDR3. Each record gives: V gene, J gene, clone size, D gene, CDR3 DNA, CDR3 protein. The D gene is left open where the match is weak. Size values are once, few and many counts, or a class for expanded clones, and some rows have none.

>TRBV5-1|TRBJ2-1|NA|TRBD2
TGCGCCAGCAGCCAAGCACTAGCGGGAGGATCGGATGAGCAGTTCTTC
CASSQALAGGSDEQFF
>TRBV10-3|TRBJ2-1|NA|TRBD1
TGTGCCATCAGTGAGTCGGCGAGACAGGGGAATGAGCAGTTCTTC
CAISESARQGNEQFF
>TRBV5-1|TRBJ2-7|NA|NA
TGCGCCAGCAGCGAAGACTACGAGCAGTACTTC
CASSEDYEQYF
>TRBV1|TRBJ2-5|NA|NA
TGCACCAGCAGCCTCATACTAGCGCTCCAAGAGACCCAGTACTTC
CTSSLILALQETQYF
>TRBV18|TRBJ1-1|NA|NA
TGTGCCAGCTCACCATCCAGGACAGTGAACACTGAAGCTTTCTTT
CASSPSRTVNTEAFF
>TRBV14|TRBJ1-5|once|NA
TGTGCCAGCAGCCAGACAGGAGGTCAGCCCCAGCATTTT
CASSQTGGQPQHF
>TRBV6-5|TRBJ2-7|NA|TRBD1
TGTGCCAGCAGGACGGGACAGGGGGCTTACGAGCAGTACTTC
CASRTGQGAYEQYF
>TRBV27|TRBJ2-1|NA|NA
TGTGCCAGCAACCTAGGTGGCGGCCCCCGCCATGAGCAGTTCTTC
CASNLGGGPRHEQFF
>TRBV6-4|TRBJ1-4|NA|NA
TGTGCCAGGAGTCAGGGGATAGGTGAAAAACTGTTTTTT
CARSQGIGEKLFF
>TRBV5-1|TRBJ2-2|NA|NA
TGCGCCAGCAGCCGGGGTGCCGGGAACACCGGGGAGCTGTTTTTT
CASSRGAGNTGELFF
>TRBV2|TRBJ2-2|once|NA
TGTGCCAGCTCTGTGGAAGGAATGAACACCGGGGAGCTGTTTTTT
CASSVEGMNTGELFF
>TRBV19|TRBJ1-4|NA|NA
TGTGCCAGTAGTCGTCGACGTCTAACTAATGAAAAACTGTTTTTT
CASSRRRLTNEKLFF
>TRBV15|TRBJ1-2|NA|NA
TGTGCCACCAGCAGAGCGGGGGCCTATGGCTACACCTTC
CATSRAGAYGYTF
>TRBV3-1/TRBV3-2|TRBJ2-7|NA|NA
TGTGCCAGCAGCCCCGCTGGGTCGGCCGAGCAGTACTTC
CASSPAGSAEQYF
>TRBV20-1|TRBJ1-5|NA|NA
TGCAGTGCTAGTGGGGCCGATCAGCCCCAGCATTTT
CSASGADQPQHF
>TRBV28|TRBJ1-2|NA|NA
TGTGCCAGCAGTTTATGGGAGATAAAGGGATTTGATGGCTACACCTTC
CASSLWEIKGFDGYTF
>TRBV10-3|TRBJ2-5|once|NA
TGTGCCATTAGCGATACCGTCCAAGAGACCCAGTACTTC
CAISDTVQETQYF
>TRBV6-5|TRBJ2-2|NA|NA
TGTGCCAGCCGCCCTCAGCGGGTAACCGGGGAGCTGTTTTTT
CASRPQRVTGELFF
>TRBV7-9|TRBJ2-2|few|NA
TGTGCCAGCAGCTCCACTGGAGGCACCGGGGAGCTGTTTTTT
CASSSTGGTGELFF
>TRBV28|TRBJ2-7|NA|TRBD1
TGTGCCAGCAGCAAGACAGGGGTGAGTTACGAGCAGTACTTC
CASSKTGVSYEQYF
>TRBV6-5|TRBJ2-7|NA|NA
TGTGCCAGCAGTTACAACAGAAATCTTCACGAGCAGTACTTC
CASSYNRNLHEQYF
>TRBV5-1|TRBJ2-2|NA|TRBD2
TGCGCCAGCAGCTCGAGGGCGGGGGACACCGGGGAGCTGTTTTTT
CASSSRAGDTGELFF